This T cell receptor (beta chain) was sequenced in a study of cytomegalovirus exposure and HLA in healthy donors. Regarding the study as a whole: Cytomegalovirus status was reportedly diagnosed by the classifier with high sensitivity and specificity. Analyzed later, association rates of TCRs varied across HLA loci, with DRB1 most and HLA-C fewest.

As regards this clone: The antigen remains unidentified.

13 Jbeta primers and 60 Vbeta primers were used for the PCR. Assay used: immunoSEQ multiplex PCR; TCRdb lists only in-frame clones, some missing. The sample contains 90,000 to 140,000 clones, just under 80% of which appear only once. The CDR3 length is 14 residues. The germline CDR1 and CDR2 sequences are LGHNA and YSLEER. Trimming took 4 bases from V and 6 from J, leaving 13 bases between them. This TCR came from a man aged 25 to 40 in good health and CMV-seronegative. The sample comprised PBMCs. The J gene is TRBJ1-5, the V gene TRBV4-3; D might be TRBD1 (5 bases). CDR3 coding DNA: TGCGCCAGCAGCCCTTCCGGAAGGGGTCAGCCCCAGCATTTT. This sequence encodes CASSPSGRGQPQHF.